The 30 T cell receptor beta chains in this list originate from one sample, sequenced in a study of blood T cell repertoires in COVID-19. The method was immunoSEQ multiplex PCR; TCRdb's version includes in-frame clones alone and lacks a portion of them. The sample has about 70,000 clones; 86% are singletons. Sequenced sample: peripheral blood. These receptors all come from a human donor in a cohort sampled during active COVID-19.

The V gene is TRBV7-2, the J gene TRBJ1-2, with 8 bases aligning to TRBD1. Germline V lookup: CDR1 SGHTA, CDR2 FQGNSA. This CDR3 has 14 residues. The V segment lost 5 bases and the J segment 8 bases; nucleotides outside the gene matches: 10. CDR3 in DNA: TGTGCCAGCAGCCCGGCCGACAGGGGAGGGGGCTACACCTTC. Residues: CASSPADRGGGYTF.

To note about this clone: The junction does not match germline at one end; this may be a read error. The genes are TRBV15 and TRBJ1-2, with TRBD1 as a possible D gene (5 bases). Per the germline V gene, CDR1 is LNHNV and CDR2 is YYDKDF (reference sequence). The CDR3 covers 14 residues. The DNA of the CDR3 is TGTGCCACCAGCAGAGATCACGAAGACGCCAGGGCAAACTTC. The encoded protein is CATSRDHEDARANF. Full variable domain (outside the CDR3, taken from reference TRBV15 and TRBJ1-2): DAMVIQNPRYQVTQFGKPVTLSCSQTLNHNVMYWYQQKSSQAPKLLFHYYDKDFNNEADTPDNFQSRRPNTSFCFLDIRSPGLGDTAMYLCATSRDHEDARANFGSGTRLTVV.

The CDR3 DNA is TGTGCCAGCAGTCCCGGGACTAGCGGTTTCGAGACCCAGTACTTC. Its translation is CASSPGTSGFETQYF. The rearrangement joins TRBV27 to TRBJ2-5; 11 bases map to TRBD2. Germline CDR1 is MNHEY and CDR2 is SMNVEV (reference sequence). This CDR3 region has 15 residues. V lost 5 bases and J lost 5; bases outside the gene matches: 7.

This chain joins TRBV6-5 and TRBJ2-7; D is unclear. V gave up 8 bases and J gave up 5 bases, with 10 bases separating them. This CDR3 is built from 11 residues. Per the germline V gene, CDR1 is MNHEY and CDR2 is SVGAGI. CDR3 sequence reads: CASAAEHEQYF. The CDR3 DNA reads TGTGCCAGCGCGGCAGAGCACGAGCAGTACTTC.

This clone was counted a few times. This chain connects TRBV5-4 to TRBJ2-1; 8 bases fit TRBD1. CDR1 SGHNT and CDR2 YYREEE come from the germline V gene (reference sequence). Trimming at V came to 2 bases and at J to 5 bases, leaving 12 bases not matched to a gene. There are 17 residues in the CDR3. This chain's CDR3 is CASSLNLDRVGHNEQFF. The CDR3 DNA sequence: TGTGCCAGCAGCTTAAACTTGGACAGGGTGGGACACAATGAGCAGTTCTTC.

The chain employs TRBV7-6 and TRBJ2-3, with 7 bases identical to TRBD2. The CDR3 consists of 15 residues. The V and J ends lost 6 bases and 0 bases, in that order; junction bases with no gene match: 6. Germline-derived CDR1 and CDR2 are SGHVS and FNYEAQ. As DNA, the CDR3 is TGTGCCAGCAGACCTAGCGGAGCGAGCACAGATACGCAGTATTTT. Protein product: CASRPSGASTDTQYF.

This chain joins TRBV5-1 and TRBJ1-4, with 8 bases matching TRBD1. The CDR3 consists of 14 residues. Germline V CDR1 and CDR2: SGHRS, YFSETQ. V gave up 4 bases and J gave up 7 bases; unmatched junction bases: 6. In DNA form, the CDR3 reads TGCGCCAGCAGCCCAGGACAGGGTGGTGAAAAACTGTTTTTT. Translating gives CASSPGQGGEKLFF.

This chain connects TRBV13 to TRBJ1-2, with 7 bases aligning to TRBD1. CDR1 is PRHDT and CDR2 is FYEKMQ in the germline V gene (reference sequence). V trimming: 4 bases; J trimming: 8 bases; junction bases outside the gene matches: 7. This CDR3 is 13 amino acids long. CDR3 amino acids: CASSSSTGHGYTF. In DNA, the CDR3 is TGTGCCAGCAGCTCGTCGACAGGGCACGGCTACACCTTC.

This chain links TRBV3-1 (or the pseudogene TRBV3-2) with TRBJ1-6; D is ambiguous. V gave up 7 bases and J gave up 0 bases, with 7 bases separating them. Per the germline V gene, CDR1 is LGHDT and CDR2 is YNNKEL (reference sequence). This CDR3 spans 14 amino acids. The CDR3 loop is CASTPSSYNSPLHF. DNA for the CDR3: TGTGCCAGCACCCCGAGCTCCTATAATTCACCCCTCCACTTT.

The CDR3 reads CASSKVRDRGRNTEAFF. CDR3 bases: TGTGCCAGCAGCAAAGTTCGGGACAGGGGGCGAAATACTGAAGCTTTCTTT. The rearrangement links TRBV21-1 to TRBJ1-1; the table's D call TRBD1 went unverified against the DNA. TRBV21-1 is given as a pseudogene. This CDR3 has 17 residues.

This chain joins TRBV28 and TRBJ1-4; tentatively, D is TRBD1 (6 bases). CDR3 length: 15 amino acids. Germline lookup yields CDR1 MDHEN and CDR2 SYDVKM. Trimming cost V 6 bases and J 7 bases, with 18 bases left between them. The CDR3 region is CASSPWGGRVEKLFF. The DNA of the CDR3 is TGTGCCAGCAGCCCGTGGGGGGGGCGGGTTGAAAAACTGTTTTTT.

V and J are TRBV7-2 and TRBJ1-2; D gene unclear. CDR1 and CDR2 from the germline V gene are SGHTA and FQGNSA. The CDR3 extends over 11 amino acids. V shed 5 bases and J shed 4 bases, with 5 bases lying between them. CDR3 protein: CASSPGYGYTF. The CDR3 DNA sequence: TGTGCCAGCAGCCCAGGCTATGGCTACACCTTC. Full variable domain (outside the CDR3, taken from reference TRBV7-2 and TRBJ1-2): GAGVSQSPSNKVTEKGKDVELRCDPISGHTALYWYRQSLGQGLEFLIYFQGNSAPDKSGLPSDRFSAERTGGSVSTLTIQRTQQEDSAVYLCASSPGYGYTFGSGTRLTVV.

This chain connects TRBV18 to TRBJ2-5; 7 nucleotides line up with TRBD1. V lost 5 bases and J lost 1; bases outside the gene matches: 10. The CDR3 is 16 amino acids. Germline V gene data show CDR1 as KGHSH and CDR2 as LQKENI. The CDR3 region has the DNA TGTGCCAGCTCAACTCGACAGGGCGATTCCCAAGAGACCCAGTACTTC. It codes for CASSTRQGDSQETQYF.

The chain combines TRBV19 with TRBJ2-3; 8 bases map to TRBD1. Per the germline V gene, CDR1 is LNHDA and CDR2 is SQIVND (reference sequence). Trimming cost V 3 bases and J 0 bases; bases outside gene matches: 14. This CDR3 contains 19 residues. CDR3 sequence reads: CASSMAGDRGRTSTDTQYF. Here the CDR3 DNA reads TGTGCCAGTAGTATGGCAGGAGACAGGGGACGTACTAGCACAGATACGCAGTATTTT.

The chain employs TRBV2 and TRBJ2-5, with 9 positions matching TRBD2. The CDR3 runs to 16 residues. Losses at the gene ends were 2 bases for V and 2 bases for J; bases not matched to a gene: 6. CDR1 and CDR2 (germline): SNHLY, FYNNEI. Written as DNA, the CDR3 is TGTGCCAGCAGTGAAAGGGCTAGCGGGGCTCAAGAGACCCAGTACTTC. This sequence encodes CASSERASGAQETQYF.

The chain recombines TRBV7-8 with TRBJ1-4; 8 nucleotides agree with TRBD1. Germline-derived CDR1 and CDR2 are SGHVS and FQNEAQ. With 4 bases clipped from V and 8 bases from J, the junction kept 9 bases outside the gene matches. The CDR3 has 15 amino acids. CDR3 bases: TGTGCCAGCAGCTCCCTGGACAGGGTGACGGAAAAACTGTTTTTT. Protein: CASSSLDRVTEKLFF.

J is TRBJ1-2 and V is TRBV5-8; D uncertain. The germline V gene has CDR1 SGHTS and CDR2 YDEGEE. The germline V and J ends were trimmed by 0 bases and 0 bases, with 9 bases remaining between them. The CDR3 is 15 amino acids. The CDR3, as DNA: TGTGCCAGCAGCTTGGGTACGGGAACTAACTATGGCTACACCTTC. This sequence encodes CASSLGTGTNYGYTF.

J is TRBJ2-2 and V is TRBV11-2; 7 bases agree with TRBD2. With V trimmed by 3 bases and J by 6 bases, 13 bases remained unmatched. Germline CDR1 and CDR2: SGHAT and FQNNGV. This CDR3 region has 17 residues. The CDR3 DNA reads TGTGCCAGCAGCTTGGAGAGGTTACGGGCGGGGGCCGGGGAGCTGTTTTTT. Amino acid sequence: CASSLERLRAGAGELFF.

This clone came up a few times. J is TRBJ2-6 and V is TRBV21-1; TRBD2, the table's D call, was not compared with the DNA. TRBV21-1 is deemed a pseudogene. The CDR3 has 15 residues. As DNA, the CDR3 is TGTGCCAGCGTAGGAGGGGTAGCAGGGGCCAACGTCCTGACTTTC. The encoded protein is CASVGGVAGANVLTF.

V and J are TRBV19 and TRBJ2-7, with 9 nucleotides matching TRBD2. Germline assignment: CDR1 LNHDA and CDR2 SQIVND (reference sequence). Losses at the gene ends were 3 bases for V and 2 bases for J; bases not matched to a gene: 5. The CDR3 totals 15 residues. The CDR3 nucleotides are TGTGCCAGTAGTATGGGGCTAGCGGGGACCTACGAGCAGTACTTC. It specifies CASSMGLAGTYEQYF.

V is TRBV19 and J is TRBJ1-5; 8 nucleotides match TRBD1. This CDR3 region has 15 residues. Germline CDR1 LNHDA, CDR2 SQIVND (reference sequence). The V and J ends lost 5 bases and 5 bases, in that order; junction bases with no gene match: 8. In DNA, the CDR3 is TGTGCCAGTAGTGAGGACAGGGCTCCCCATCAGCCCCAGCATTTT. Its translation: CASSEDRAPHQPQHF.

The chain couples TRBV25-1 to TRBJ2-7, with D possibly matching TRBD1 (5 bases). The germline V and J ends were trimmed by 5 bases and 2 bases, with 19 bases remaining between them. CDR1 is MGHDK and CDR2 is SYGVNS in the germline V gene. The CDR3 is 16 residues long. The CDR3: CASSSPSGFPAYEQYF. CDR3 coding DNA: TGTGCCAGCAGTTCACCCTCAGGGTTCCCCGCCTACGAGCAGTACTTC.

This sequence joins TRBV4-2 and TRBJ2-3, with TRBD2 identical over 9 bases. The CDR3 is made up of 20 amino acids. Germline CDR1 reads LGHNA; CDR2 reads YNFKEQ. J lost 3 bases, V lost 0 bases, and 16 bases had no gene match. In DNA, the CDR3 is TGTGCCAGCAGCCAAGATCCCCCTTCTCTAGCGGGGTATAGAACAGATACGCAGTATTTT. It specifies CASSQDPPSLAGYRTDTQYF.

The chain has TRBV2 and TRBJ1-1; D may be TRBD1 (5 bases). Trimming took 9 bases from V and 7 from J, leaving 18 bases between them. There are 13 residues in the CDR3. Germline V CDR1 and CDR2: SNHLY, FYNNEI. CDR3 loop: CASKQDRENEAFF. The CDR3 DNA sequence: TGTGCCAGTAAGCAAGACAGAGAGAATGAAGCTTTCTTT.

V and J are TRBV24-1 and TRBJ1-1, with D hard to call. CDR3 length: 14 residues. Germline CDR1 KGHDR, CDR2 SFDVKD. The germline V and J ends were trimmed by 5 bases and 1 base, with 10 bases remaining between them. DNA for the CDR3: TGTGCCACCAGTGCTGCAGATAAGAACACTGAAGCTTTCTTT. Protein: CATSAADKNTEAFF.

This chain connects TRBV6-6 to TRBJ2-7; TRBD2 might be the D (6 bases). Trimming pared 2 bases from V and 5 bases from J, leaving 7 bases between. Per the germline V gene, CDR1 is MNHNY and CDR2 is SVGAGI (reference sequence). The CDR3 sequence is 12 residues long. CDR3 coding DNA: TGTGCCAGCAGTTACGTAGCGGACGAGCAGTACTTC. Amino acid sequence: CASSYVADEQYF.

V and J are TRBV9 and TRBJ2-3; TRBD2 matches at 7 bases. V was pared by 0 bases and J by 3 bases, with 4 bases of the junction left unmatched. The CDR3 covers 15 residues. Germline loops: CDR1 SGDLS, CDR2 YYNGEE. CDR3 residues: CASSVGDYGTDTQYF. CDR3 in DNA: TGTGCCAGCAGCGTAGGGGACTACGGAACAGATACGCAGTATTTT.

This chain connects TRBV20-1 to TRBJ1-1; D may be TRBD1 (6 bases). Per the germline V gene, CDR1 is DFQATT and CDR2 is SNEGSKA (reference sequence). Between the trimmed V and J ends, which lost 3 bases and 5 bases, there was a span of 13 bases. The CDR3 spans 13 residues. The CDR3 DNA sequence: TGCAGTGCTAGTGCGCCGACAGGAACTGAAGCTTTCTTT. Its translation is CSASAPTGTEAFF.

This chain connects TRBV7-8 to TRBJ2-7; TRBD1 might be the D (5 bases). The CDR3 consists of 12 residues. Trimming took 4 bases from V and 4 from J, leaving 8 bases between them. Germline V gene data show CDR1 as SGHVS and CDR2 as FQNEAQ. The CDR3 sequence: CASSSRDYEQYF. The CDR3 DNA follows: TGTGCCAGCAGCTCCAGGGATTACGAGCAGTACTTC.

The chain combines TRBV11-2 with TRBJ2-1; 11 bases match TRBD1. Losses at the gene ends were 2 bases for V and 3 bases for J; bases not matched to a gene: 3. The germline V gene encodes CDR1 SGHAT and CDR2 FQNNGV. This CDR3 has 16 amino acids. The chain's CDR3 is CASSLLGTGGYNEQFF. CDR3 sequence (DNA): TGTGCCAGCAGCTTACTCGGGACAGGGGGCTACAATGAGCAGTTCTTC.